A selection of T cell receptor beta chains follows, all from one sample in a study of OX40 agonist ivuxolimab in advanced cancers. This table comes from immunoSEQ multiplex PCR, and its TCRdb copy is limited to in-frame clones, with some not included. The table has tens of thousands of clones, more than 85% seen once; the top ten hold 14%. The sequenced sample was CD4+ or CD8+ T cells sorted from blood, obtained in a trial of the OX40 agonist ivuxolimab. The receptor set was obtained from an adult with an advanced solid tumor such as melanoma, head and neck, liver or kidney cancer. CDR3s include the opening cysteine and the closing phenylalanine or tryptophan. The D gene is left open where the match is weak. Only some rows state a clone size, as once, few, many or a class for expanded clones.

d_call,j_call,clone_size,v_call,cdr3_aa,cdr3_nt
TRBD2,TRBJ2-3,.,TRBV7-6,CASSLRLAGGTDTQYF,TGTGCCAGCAGCTTACGGCTAGCGGGAGGTACAGATACGCAGTATTTT
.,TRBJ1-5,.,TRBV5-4,CASSLAGMNQPQHF,TGTGCCAGCAGCTTGGCCGGGATGAATCAGCCCCAGCATTTT
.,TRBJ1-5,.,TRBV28,CASRDVRRPQHF,TGTGCCAGCAGGGACGTAAGACGGCCCCAGCATTTT
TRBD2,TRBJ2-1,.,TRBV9,CASGLGGSGTYNEQFF,TGTGCCAGCGGCTTGGGGGGTAGCGGGACCTACAATGAGCAGTTCTTC
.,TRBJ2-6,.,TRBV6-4,CASSDSYSYSGANVLTF,TGTGCCAGCAGTGACTCATACAGCTACTCTGGGGCCAACGTCCTGACTTTC
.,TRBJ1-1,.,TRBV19,CASSISGAGLTEAFF,TGTGCCAGTAGTATAAGTGGGGCAGGGCTCACTGAAGCTTTCTTT
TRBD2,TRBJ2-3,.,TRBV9,CASSVDGGGPTDTQYF,TGTGCCAGCAGCGTAGACGGCGGGGGGCCGACGGATACGCAGTATTTT
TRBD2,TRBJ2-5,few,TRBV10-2,CASSPLREETETQYF,TGCGCCAGCAGCCCCCTGCGGGAGGAGACAGAGACCCAGTACTTC
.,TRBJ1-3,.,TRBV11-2,CASSLQTDSGNTIYF,TGTGCCAGCAGCTTGCAGACTGACTCTGGAAACACCATATATTTT
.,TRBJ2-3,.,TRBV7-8,CASSLFSKPGTDTQYF,TGTGCCAGCAGCTTGTTTAGCAAACCCGGCACAGATACGCAGTATTTT
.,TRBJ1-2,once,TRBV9,CASSVVPGSSYGYTF,TGTGCCAGCAGCGTAGTTCCGGGCTCTTCCTATGGCTACACCTTC